Sequencing of this TCR beta chain was carried out in a study of shared clonotypes between healthy human individuals. Study outcomes and limitations: Even with large depth, rarefaction showed that sorted-subset sequencing was incomplete. Shared across a handful of donors were about 4.8% of the naive CD4 clonotypes.

Germline-derived CDR1 and CDR2 are SGHTA and FQGNSA. The CDR3 length is 15 residues. V was clipped by 3 bases and J by 4 bases, with 15 bases between them. Worth noting for this clone: Its antigen is undetermined.

Sequencing used immunoSEQ multiplex PCR; TCRdb keeps in-frame clones, though not all of them. The table has about 2 million clones, about 95% seen once. The naive CD8 population came from CD45RO-negative cells selected for CCR7, without terminally differentiated effector memory CD45RA+ cells. Donors had no recently reported acute infections or vaccinations and were HIV-negative. The donors, all of them Caucasian adults, lived in Nashville, Tennessee. Source material: naive CD8+ T cells sorted from blood. The J gene is TRBJ1-2, the V gene TRBV7-2; D is uncertain. This clonotype was obtained from a man aged 18 to 30 in good health. The CDR3 spells CASSFGELDIYGYTF. CDR3 nucleotide sequence: TGTGCCAGCAGCTTCGGAGAACTAGATATCTATGGCTACACCTTC.